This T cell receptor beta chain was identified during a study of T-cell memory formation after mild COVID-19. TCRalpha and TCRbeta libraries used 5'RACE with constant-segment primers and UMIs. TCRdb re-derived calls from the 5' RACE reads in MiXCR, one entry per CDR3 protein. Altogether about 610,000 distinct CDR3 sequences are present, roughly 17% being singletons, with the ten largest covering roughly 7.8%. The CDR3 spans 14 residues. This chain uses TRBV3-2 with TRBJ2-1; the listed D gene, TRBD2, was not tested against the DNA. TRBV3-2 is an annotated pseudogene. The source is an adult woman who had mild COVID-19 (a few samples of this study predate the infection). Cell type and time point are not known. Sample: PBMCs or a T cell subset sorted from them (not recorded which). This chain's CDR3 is CASSQGSSGNEQFF. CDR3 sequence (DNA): TGTGCCAGCAGCCAGGGATCTAGCGGGAATGAGCAGTTCTTC.